This T cell receptor (beta chain) stems from a study of T cells in Graves' hyperthyroidism and ophthalmopathy. The study enrolled patients aged 18 to 65 with newly diagnosed hyperthyroidism of under 2 months' duration. The PBMCs were sourced from fresh peripheral blood (around 9.9 ml). V was shortened by 4 bases and J by 6 bases, with 19 bases between the two germline ends. Looked up from germline, CDR1 is SGHRS and CDR2 is YFSETQ. This CDR3 has 15 residues. Authors of the study amplified TCR beta CDR3 regions from RNA transcripts. The HTBI set primed first-round TCR CDR3 RT-PCR. TCRdb reprocessed the multiplex PCR reads via MiXCR and lists one record per CDR3 protein. The sample yields some 600,000 distinct CDR3 sequences, approximately 15% seen once.

The chain is built from TRBV5-1 and TRBJ1-2; D is possibly TRBD1 (6 bases). Source material: blood. This TCR was sampled from a woman aged 25 to 39 with Graves' hyperthyroidism that later progressed to Graves' ophthalmopathy. The CDR3 region has the DNA TGCGCCAGCAGCCACGAATATACAACAGGGAATGGCTACACCTTC. Translated, it gives CASSHEYTTGNGYTF.